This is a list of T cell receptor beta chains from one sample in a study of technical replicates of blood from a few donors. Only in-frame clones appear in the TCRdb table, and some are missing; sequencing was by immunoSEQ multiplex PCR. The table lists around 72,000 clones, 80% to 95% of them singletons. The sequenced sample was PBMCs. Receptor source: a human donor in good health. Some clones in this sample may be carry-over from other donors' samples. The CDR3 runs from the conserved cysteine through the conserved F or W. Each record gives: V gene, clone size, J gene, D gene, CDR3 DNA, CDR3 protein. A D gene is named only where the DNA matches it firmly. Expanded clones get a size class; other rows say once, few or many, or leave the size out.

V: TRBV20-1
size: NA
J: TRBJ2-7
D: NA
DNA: TGCAGTGCTAGACAGTACGCCGAGCAGTACTTC
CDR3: CSARQYAEQYF

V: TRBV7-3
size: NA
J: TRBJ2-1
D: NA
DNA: TGTGCCAGCAGCTCAGGACAGTACAATGAGCAGTTCTTC
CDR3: CASSSGQYNEQFF

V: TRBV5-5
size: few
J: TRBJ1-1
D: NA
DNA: TGTGCCAGCAGCTTGGGGTTCGGGGGTTTTGAAGCTTTCTTT
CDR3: CASSLGFGGFEAFF

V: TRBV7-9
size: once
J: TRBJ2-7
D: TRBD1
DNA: TGTGCCAGCAGCTCGACCCGACAGGGACCTTATGGCGAGCAGTACTTC
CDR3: CASSSTRQGPYGEQYF

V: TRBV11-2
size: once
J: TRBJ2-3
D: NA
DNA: TGTGCCAGCAGTCCCCAGGCAGGGACAGATACGCAGTATTTT
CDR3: CASSPQAGTDTQYF

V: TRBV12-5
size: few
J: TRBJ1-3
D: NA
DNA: TGTGCTAGTGGTGCCCCGGGAAGACCTATCTCGGGCTATCCTGGAAACACCATATATTTT
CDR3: CASGAPGRPISGYPGNTIYF

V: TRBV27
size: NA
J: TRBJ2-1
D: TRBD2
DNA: TGTGCCAGCAGAGACGGACTAGGCCGGGAGCAGTTCTTC
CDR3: CASRDGLGREQFF

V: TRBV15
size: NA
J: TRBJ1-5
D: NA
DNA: TGTGCCACCAGCAGAGAACAGGCCTATAGCAATCAGCCCCAGCATTTT
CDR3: CATSREQAYSNQPQHF

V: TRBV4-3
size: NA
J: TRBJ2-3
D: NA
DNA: TGCGCCAGCAGCCAAGATCTTGGGAAGGGGACTGGTACGCAGTATTTT
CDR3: CASSQDLGKGTGTQYF

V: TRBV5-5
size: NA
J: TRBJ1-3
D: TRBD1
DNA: TGTGCCAGCAGCACCCGACAGGGCCTCTCTGGAAACACCATATATTTT
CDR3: CASSTRQGLSGNTIYF

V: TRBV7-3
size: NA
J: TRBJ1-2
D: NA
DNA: TGTGCCAGCAGCTTTGGTCCTCGGGCCCCGGGGGTAGGCTACACCTTC
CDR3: CASSFGPRAPGVGYTF

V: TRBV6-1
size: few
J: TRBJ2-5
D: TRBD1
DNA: TGTGCCAGCAGACGACAGGGGACCACCCAAGAGACCCAGTACTTC
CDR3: CASRRQGTTQETQYF

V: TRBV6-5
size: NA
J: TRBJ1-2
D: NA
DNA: TGTGCCAGCAGACAAACACCCAGGGGAGGCTACACCTTC
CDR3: CASRQTPRGGYTF

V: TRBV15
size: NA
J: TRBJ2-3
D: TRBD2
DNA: TGTGCCACCACGCTAGCGGGAGGGGATACGCAGTATTTT
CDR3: CATTLAGGDTQYF

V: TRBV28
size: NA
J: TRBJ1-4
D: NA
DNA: TGTGCCAGCAGTGACTACAGGGTTACTAATGAAAAACTGTTTTTT
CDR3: CASSDYRVTNEKLFF

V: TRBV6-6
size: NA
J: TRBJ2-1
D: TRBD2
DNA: TGTGCCAGCAGCCTTTTCGGACTAGTGGAGCAGTTCTTC
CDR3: CASSLFGLVEQFF

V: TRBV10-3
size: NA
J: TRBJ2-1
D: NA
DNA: TGTGCCATCAGTGACCAGAGCGGAACCTCCTACAATGAGCAGTTCTTC
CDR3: CAISDQSGTSYNEQFF

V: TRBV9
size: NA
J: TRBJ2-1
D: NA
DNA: TGTGCCAGCACCGAGGCGGGGATGTCCTACAATGAGCAGTTCTTC
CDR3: CASTEAGMSYNEQFF

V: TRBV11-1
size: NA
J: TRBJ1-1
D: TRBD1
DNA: TGTGCCAGCAGCTTAAGGACAGGAGTCGCCTTT
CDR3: CASSLRTGVAF

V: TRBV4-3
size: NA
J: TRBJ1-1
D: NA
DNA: TGCGCCAGCAGCCAAGATCCTCGGAACACTGAAGCTTTCTTT
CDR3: CASSQDPRNTEAFF

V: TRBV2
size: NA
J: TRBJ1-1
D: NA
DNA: TGTGCCAGCAGTGGGACAGTCACTGAAGCTTTCTTT
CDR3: CASSGTVTEAFF

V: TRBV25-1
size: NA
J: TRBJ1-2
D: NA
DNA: TGTGCCACCCAGGCCTACAACTATGGCTACACCTTC
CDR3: CATQAYNYGYTF

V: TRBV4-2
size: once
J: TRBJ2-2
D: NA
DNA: TGTGCCAGCAGCCAAGATTCACGCGGGAGGGAGCTGTTTTTT
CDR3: CASSQDSRGRELFF

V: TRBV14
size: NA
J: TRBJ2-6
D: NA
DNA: TGTGCCAGCAGCCTCATAGGACAGTCTGGGGCCAACGTCCTGACTTTC
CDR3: CASSLIGQSGANVLTF

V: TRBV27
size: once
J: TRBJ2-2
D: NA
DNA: TGTGCCAGCAGTTTTTCCCGGGGCACCGGGGAGCTGTTTTTT
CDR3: CASSFSRGTGELFF

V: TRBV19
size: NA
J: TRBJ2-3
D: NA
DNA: TGTGCCAGTACCCCAGGGGTGGACACAGATACGCAGTATTTT
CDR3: CASTPGVDTDTQYF

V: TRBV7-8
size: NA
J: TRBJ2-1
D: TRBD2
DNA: TGTGCCAGCAGCCCGAGATTCCCTAGCGGGACCAATGAGCAGTTCTTC
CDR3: CASSPRFPSGTNEQFF

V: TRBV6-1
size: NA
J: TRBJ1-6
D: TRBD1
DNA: TGTGCCAGCAGTCTCCGACAGGGGGAGAATTCACCCCTCCACTTT
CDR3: CASSLRQGENSPLHF

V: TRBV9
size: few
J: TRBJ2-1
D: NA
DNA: TGTGCCAGCATGGTGAGAGCGGGCCCGAGCTCCTACAATGAGCAGTTCTTC
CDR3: CASMVRAGPSSYNEQFF

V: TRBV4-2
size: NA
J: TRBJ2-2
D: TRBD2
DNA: TGTGCCAGCAGCCAAGGTACGGGAGGGAACACCGGGGAGCTGTTTTTT
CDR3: CASSQGTGGNTGELFF

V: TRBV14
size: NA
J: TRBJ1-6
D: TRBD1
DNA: TGTGCCAGCAGCCTCGGGACAGCCAATTCACCCCTCCACTTT
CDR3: CASSLGTANSPLHF

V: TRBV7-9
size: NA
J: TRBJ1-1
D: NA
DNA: TGTGCCAGCAGCTTAGTTACGGGATTGGGTACTGAAGCTTTCTTT
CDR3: CASSLVTGLGTEAFF

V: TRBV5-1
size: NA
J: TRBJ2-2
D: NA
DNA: TGCGCCAGCAGCGACCTAGCGGGGGAGCTGTTTTTT
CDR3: CASSDLAGELFF

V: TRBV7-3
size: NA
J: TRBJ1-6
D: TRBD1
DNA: TGTGCCAGCAGCTCACAGGGGTCCTATAATTCACCCCTCCACTTT
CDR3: CASSSQGSYNSPLHF

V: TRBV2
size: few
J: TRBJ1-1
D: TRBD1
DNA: TGTGCCAGCAGAGGACAGGTTGAAGCTTTCTTT
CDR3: CASRGQVEAFF

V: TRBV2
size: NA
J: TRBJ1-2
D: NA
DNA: TGTGCCAGCAGTGAATACTTTGCAGACAGAGACTATGGCTACACCTTC
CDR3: CASSEYFADRDYGYTF

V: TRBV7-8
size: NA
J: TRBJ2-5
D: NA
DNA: TGTGCCTCCTCCTCGGGTGATGGAGAGACCCAGTACTTC
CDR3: CASSSGDGETQYF

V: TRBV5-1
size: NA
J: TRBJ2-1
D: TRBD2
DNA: TGCGCCAGCAGCTTAACCCTAGCGGCCTCCTACAATGAGCAGTTCTTC
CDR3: CASSLTLAASYNEQFF

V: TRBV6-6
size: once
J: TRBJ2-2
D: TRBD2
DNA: TGTGCCAGCAGTTTGGCTGGGACTAGGGGCACCGGGGAGCTGTTTTTT
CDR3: CASSLAGTRGTGELFF

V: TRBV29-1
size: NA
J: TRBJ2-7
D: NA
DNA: TGCAGCGTTGTCCCTCCCTACGAGCAGTACTTC
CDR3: CSVVPPYEQYF

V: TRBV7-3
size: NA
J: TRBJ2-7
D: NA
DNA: TGTGCCAGCAGCCCCAATCCGGGGGTCGAGCAGTACTTC
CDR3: CASSPNPGVEQYF

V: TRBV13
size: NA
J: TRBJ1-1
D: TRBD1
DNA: TGCGCCAGCAGCTTAGGGACAGGGGGTGCTGAAGCTTTCTTT
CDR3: CASSLGTGGAEAFF

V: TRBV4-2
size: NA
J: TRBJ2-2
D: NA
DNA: TGTGCCAGCAGCCAAGAGACAGGGAACACCGGGGAGCTGTTTTTT
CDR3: CASSQETGNTGELFF

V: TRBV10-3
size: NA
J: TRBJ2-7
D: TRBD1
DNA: TGTGCCATCAGTGAGTCGGGGACAGGGTTATACGAGCAGTACTTC
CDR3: CAISESGTGLYEQYF

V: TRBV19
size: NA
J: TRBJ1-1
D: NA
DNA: TGTGCCAGTAGCTGGACCGGAGGGGACACTGAAGCTTTCTTT
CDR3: CASSWTGGDTEAFF

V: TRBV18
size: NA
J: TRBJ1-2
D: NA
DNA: TGTGCCAGCTCACCGGCAGGAAACTATGGCTACACCTTC
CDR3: CASSPAGNYGYTF

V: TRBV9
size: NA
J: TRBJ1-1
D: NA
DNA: TGTGCCAGCAGCGTCCAGGGGCAATCGGCTGAAGCTTTCTTT
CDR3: CASSVQGQSAEAFF

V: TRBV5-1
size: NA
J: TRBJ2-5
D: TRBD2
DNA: TGCGCCAGCAGCTTGTTAGCGGGGCGCTTAGAGACCCAGTACTTC
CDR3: CASSLLAGRLETQYF

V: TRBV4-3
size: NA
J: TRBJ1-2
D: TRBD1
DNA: TGCGCCAGCAGCCAAGAGGATTCACAGGGGGCGGTATATGGCTACACCTTC
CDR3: CASSQEDSQGAVYGYTF

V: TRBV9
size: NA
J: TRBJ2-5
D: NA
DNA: TGTGCCAGCAGTACGGCGGGTATACAAGAGACCCAGTACTTC
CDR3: CASSTAGIQETQYF

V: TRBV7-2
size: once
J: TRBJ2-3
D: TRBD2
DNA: TGTGCCAGCAGCTTACTCCCTAGCGGGTTGGCAGATACGCAGTATTTT
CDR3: CASSLLPSGLADTQYF

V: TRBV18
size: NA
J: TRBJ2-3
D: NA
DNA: TGTGCCAGCTCAACAGACAGGGATACGCAGTATTTT
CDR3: CASSTDRDTQYF